This TCR beta chain stems from a study of T-cell reconstitution after alpha-beta-depleted transplantation in children. General study points: Surviving recipient T cells and intrathymic progenitors accounted for some patients' high TCRbeta diversity at day 60.

This clonotype was counted a single time. The antigen remains unidentified. Possible read error: a much larger clone is one base away. During its preparation, the TCRbeta library received unique molecular identifiers. Using its own MiXCR run on the PCR reads, TCRdb lists one record per CDR3 protein. The sample carries 65,000 to 75,000 distinct CDR3 sequences, roughly 5.2% recorded once. This CDR3 region has 14 residues. V was cut by 4 bases and J by 6 bases, with 15 bases left in between. The sequences come from PBMCs, mostly from graft donor cells, collected 180 days after TCRalphabeta/CD19-depleted stem cell transplant. This clonotype was obtained from a boy under two years old who had a stem cell transplant for acute myeloid leukemia, so the T cells may come from the graft donor. The chain carries TRBV12-3 or TRBV12-4 and TRBJ1-2, with D uncertain. The CDR3 region is CASSSPSPSHGYTF. The CDR3 nucleotides are TGTGCCAGCAGTTCACCGAGCCCGAGTCATGGCTACACCTTC.